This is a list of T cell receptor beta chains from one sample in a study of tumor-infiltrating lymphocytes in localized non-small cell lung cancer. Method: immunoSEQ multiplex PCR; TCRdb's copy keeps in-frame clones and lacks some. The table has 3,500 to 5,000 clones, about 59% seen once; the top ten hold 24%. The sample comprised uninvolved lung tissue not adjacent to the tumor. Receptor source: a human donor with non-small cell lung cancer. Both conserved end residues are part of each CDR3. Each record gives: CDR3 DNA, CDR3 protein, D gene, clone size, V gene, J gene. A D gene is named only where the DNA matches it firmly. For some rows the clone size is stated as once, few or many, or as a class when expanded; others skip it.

CDR3nt: TGTGCCAGCAGCATAAGGACCAATCAGCCCCAGCATTTT
CDR3aa: CASSIRTNQPQHF
d_gene: NA
abundance: few
v_gene: TRBV7-2
j_gene: TRBJ1-5

CDR3nt: TGCGCCGGATCCGAGGACAGCCATTCACCCCTCCACTTT
CDR3aa: CAGSEDSHSPLHF
d_gene: NA
abundance: few
v_gene: TRBV5-1
j_gene: TRBJ1-6

CDR3nt: TGCGCCAGCAGCCAAGATTATAACAGTAATAACTATGGCTACACCTTC
CDR3aa: CASSQDYNSNNYGYTF
d_gene: NA
abundance: few
v_gene: TRBV4-3
j_gene: TRBJ1-2

CDR3nt: TGTGCCAGCAGCTTATTCAGCGGGGGTTACACAGATACGCAGTATTTT
CDR3aa: CASSLFSGGYTDTQYF
d_gene: TRBD2
abundance: NA
v_gene: TRBV11-3
j_gene: TRBJ2-3

CDR3nt: TGTGCCAGCAGCTTGGGACGAGAAAAACTGTTTTTT
CDR3aa: CASSLGREKLFF
d_gene: NA
abundance: NA
v_gene: TRBV5-4
j_gene: TRBJ1-4

CDR3nt: TGTGCCAGCAGCGTAGACGGGGCCAATCAGCCCCAGCATTTT
CDR3aa: CASSVDGANQPQHF
d_gene: NA
abundance: NA
v_gene: TRBV9
j_gene: TRBJ1-5

CDR3nt: TGTGCCAGCAGCGGTACAGGTCTCTCCTACGAGCAGTACTTC
CDR3aa: CASSGTGLSYEQYF
d_gene: NA
abundance: NA
v_gene: TRBV5-4
j_gene: TRBJ2-7

CDR3nt: TGTGCCAGCAGTTCCCGACAGGACACCATATATTTT
CDR3aa: CASSSRQDTIYF
d_gene: NA
abundance: NA
v_gene: TRBV6-5
j_gene: TRBJ1-3

CDR3nt: TGTGCCAGCAGCCCAACCGGAGGTAGGGGTCACGGCTACACCTTC
CDR3aa: CASSPTGGRGHGYTF
d_gene: NA
abundance: NA
v_gene: TRBV9
j_gene: TRBJ1-2

CDR3nt: TGTGCCAGCAGCCAGCCAAGGGGGCGGTACACTGAAGCTTTCTTT
CDR3aa: CASSQPRGRYTEAFF
d_gene: TRBD1
abundance: NA
v_gene: TRBV7-2
j_gene: TRBJ1-1